The sequence of this T cell receptor beta chain was determined in a study of naive and memory T cell subsets. General study findings and limits: Both skin biopsy types reportedly yielded TCRs, tuberculin sites far more. TCR transcript changes with activation or differentiation may affect this RNA method.

Judged by abundance, this clonotype is medium-sized. What it binds is unknown. The library had UMIs added by 3' ligation of an oligonucleotide to TCR cDNA. Unsorted total RNA, roughly 1 to 1,100 ng, was DNase treated before reverse transcription. Amplification of ligated cDNA took four PCR rounds with SP2 and nested alpha and beta constant primers. Alpha and beta constant region primers primed reverse transcription for blood and skin samples. MiXCR, applied by TCRdb to the UMI-ligation and nested PCR reads, yields one record per CDR3 protein. The sample lists about 810 distinct CDR3 sequences, 3.7% occurring once. The source of this sequence is an adult in good health. The sequencing here drew on skin, taken from a tuberculin skin test site or a saline-injected site (not recorded which).

CDR3 DNA: TGTGCCAGCACCACACACCAAACCCTAACAGCGGGAGGCTGGGTGACCGGGGAGCTGTTTTTT. Protein sequence: CASTTHQTLTAGGWVTGELFF. The V and J genes are TRBV7-2 and TRBJ2-2; 9 bases are a match to TRBD2. The trim removed 7 bases at V and 5 bases at J, leaving 26 bases unmatched. Per germline, CDR1 SGHTA and CDR2 FQGNSA. The CDR3 contains 21 residues.